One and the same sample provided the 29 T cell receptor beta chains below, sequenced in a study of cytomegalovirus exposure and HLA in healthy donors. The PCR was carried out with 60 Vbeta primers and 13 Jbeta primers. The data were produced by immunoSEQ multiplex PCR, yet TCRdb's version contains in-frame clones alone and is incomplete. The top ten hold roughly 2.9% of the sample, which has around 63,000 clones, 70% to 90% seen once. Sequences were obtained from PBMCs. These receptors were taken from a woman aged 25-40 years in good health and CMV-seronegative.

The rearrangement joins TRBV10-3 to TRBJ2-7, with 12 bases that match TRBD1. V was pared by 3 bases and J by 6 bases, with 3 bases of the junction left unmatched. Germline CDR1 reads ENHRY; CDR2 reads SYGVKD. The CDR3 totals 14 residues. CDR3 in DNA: TGTGCCATCAGTGATCGGGACAGGGGGCCCGAGCAGTACTTC. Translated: CAISDRDRGPEQYF.

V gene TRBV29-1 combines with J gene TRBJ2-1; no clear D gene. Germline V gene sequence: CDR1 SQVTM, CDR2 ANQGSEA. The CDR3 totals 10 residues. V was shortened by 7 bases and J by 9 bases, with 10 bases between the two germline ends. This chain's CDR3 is CSARIGEQFF. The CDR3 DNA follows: TGCAGCGCTCGTATCGGTGAGCAGTTCTTC.

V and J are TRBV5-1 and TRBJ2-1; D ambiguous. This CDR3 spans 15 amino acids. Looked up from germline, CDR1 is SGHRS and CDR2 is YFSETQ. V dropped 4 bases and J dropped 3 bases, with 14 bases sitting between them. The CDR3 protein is CASSPEVANYNEQFF. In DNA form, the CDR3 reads TGCGCCAGCAGCCCTGAGGTAGCTAACTACAATGAGCAGTTCTTC.

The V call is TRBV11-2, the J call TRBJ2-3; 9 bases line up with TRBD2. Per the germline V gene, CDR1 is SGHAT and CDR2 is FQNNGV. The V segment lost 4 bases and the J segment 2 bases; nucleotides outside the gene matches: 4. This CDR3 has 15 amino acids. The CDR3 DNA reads TGTGCCAGCAGCTCTAGCGGGATTCACACAGATACGCAGTATTTT. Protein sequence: CASSSSGIHTDTQYF.

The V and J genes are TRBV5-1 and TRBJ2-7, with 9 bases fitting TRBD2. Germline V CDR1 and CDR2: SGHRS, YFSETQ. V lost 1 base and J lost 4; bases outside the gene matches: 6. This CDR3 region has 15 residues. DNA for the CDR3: TGCGCCAGCAGCTTGCCCGCGGGGGGGGGATACGAGCAGTACTTC. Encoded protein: CASSLPAGGGYEQYF.

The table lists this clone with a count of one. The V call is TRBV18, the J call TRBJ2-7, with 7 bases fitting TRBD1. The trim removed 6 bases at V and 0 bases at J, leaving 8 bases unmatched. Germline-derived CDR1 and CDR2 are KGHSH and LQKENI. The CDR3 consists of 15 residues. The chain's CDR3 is CASSSRGSSSYEQYF. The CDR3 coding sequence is TGTGCCAGCTCGTCCAGGGGGTCGAGCTCCTACGAGCAGTACTTC.

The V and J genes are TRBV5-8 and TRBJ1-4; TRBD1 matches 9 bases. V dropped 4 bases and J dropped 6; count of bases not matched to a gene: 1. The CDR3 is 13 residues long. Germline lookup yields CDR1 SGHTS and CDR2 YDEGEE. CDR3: CASSGTGYEKLFF. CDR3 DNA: TGTGCCAGCAGCGGGACAGGGTATGAAAAACTGTTTTTT.

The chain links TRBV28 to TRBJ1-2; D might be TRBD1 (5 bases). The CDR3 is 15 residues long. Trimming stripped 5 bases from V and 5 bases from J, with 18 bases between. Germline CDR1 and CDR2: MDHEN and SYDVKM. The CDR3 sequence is CASSIGTGGTYGYTF. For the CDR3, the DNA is TGTGCCAGCAGTATTGGGACCGGCGGGACTTATGGCTACACCTTC.

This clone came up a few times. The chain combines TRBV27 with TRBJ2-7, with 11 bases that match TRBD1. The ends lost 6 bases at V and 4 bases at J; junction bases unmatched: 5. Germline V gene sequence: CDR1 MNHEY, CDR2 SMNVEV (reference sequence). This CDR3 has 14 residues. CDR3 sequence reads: CASRRTGGKYEQYF. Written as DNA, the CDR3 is TGTGCCAGCAGACGGACAGGGGGCAAATACGAGCAGTACTTC.

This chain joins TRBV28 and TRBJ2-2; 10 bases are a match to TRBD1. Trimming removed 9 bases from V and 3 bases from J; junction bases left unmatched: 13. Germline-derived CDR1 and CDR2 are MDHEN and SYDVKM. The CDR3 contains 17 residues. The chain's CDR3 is CASTTVRDRGYTGELFF. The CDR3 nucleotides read TGTGCCAGTACCACCGTTAGGGACAGGGGATACACCGGGGAGCTGTTTTTT.

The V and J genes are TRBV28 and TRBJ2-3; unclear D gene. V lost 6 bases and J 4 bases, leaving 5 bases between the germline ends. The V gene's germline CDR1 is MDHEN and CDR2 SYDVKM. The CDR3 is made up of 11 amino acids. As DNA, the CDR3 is TGTGCCAGCAGAGAGGCAGATACGCAGTATTTT. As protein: CASREADTQYF.

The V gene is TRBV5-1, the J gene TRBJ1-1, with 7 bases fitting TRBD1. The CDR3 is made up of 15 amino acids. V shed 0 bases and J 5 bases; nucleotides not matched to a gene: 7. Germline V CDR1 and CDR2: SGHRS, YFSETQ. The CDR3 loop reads CASSLGTPGGTEAFF. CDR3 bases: TGCGCCAGCAGCTTGGGGACCCCAGGGGGAACTGAAGCTTTCTTT.

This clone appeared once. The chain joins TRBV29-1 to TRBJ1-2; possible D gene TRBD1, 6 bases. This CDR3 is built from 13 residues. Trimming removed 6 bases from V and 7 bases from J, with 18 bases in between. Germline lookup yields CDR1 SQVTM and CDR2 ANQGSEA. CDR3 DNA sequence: TGCAGCGTGGGGGGGCAGGGCGGTTCTGGCTACACCTTC. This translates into CSVGGQGGSGYTF. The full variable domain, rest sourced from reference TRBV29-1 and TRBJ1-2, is SAVISQKPSRDICQRGTSLTIQCQVDSQVTMMFWYRQQPGQSLTLIATANQGSEATYESGFVIDKFPISRPNLTFSTLTVSNMSPEDSSIYLCSVGGQGGSGYTFGSGTRLTVV.

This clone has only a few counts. CDR3 in DNA: TGCGCCAGCAGCCCCCTACCAAATTCCTACGAGCAGTACTTC. It yields the protein CASSPLPNSYEQYF. The genes are TRBV4-1 and TRBJ2-7; no reliable D call. The CDR3 runs 14 residues. Germline CDR1 reads MGHRA; CDR2 reads YSYEKL. V lost 4 bases and J lost 1, with 11 bases in between.

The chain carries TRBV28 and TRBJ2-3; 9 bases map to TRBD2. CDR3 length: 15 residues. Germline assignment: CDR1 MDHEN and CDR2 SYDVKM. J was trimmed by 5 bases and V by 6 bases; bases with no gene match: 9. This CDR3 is CASSLTSGGRDTQYF. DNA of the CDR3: TGTGCCAGCAGCTTGACTAGCGGAGGGCGAGATACGCAGTATTTT.

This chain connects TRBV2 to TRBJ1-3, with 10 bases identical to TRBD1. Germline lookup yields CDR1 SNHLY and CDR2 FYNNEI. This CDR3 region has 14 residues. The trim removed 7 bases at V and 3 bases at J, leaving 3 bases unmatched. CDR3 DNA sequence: TGTGCCAGCACGACAGGGGGCTTTGGAAACACCATATATTTT. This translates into CASTTGGFGNTIYF.

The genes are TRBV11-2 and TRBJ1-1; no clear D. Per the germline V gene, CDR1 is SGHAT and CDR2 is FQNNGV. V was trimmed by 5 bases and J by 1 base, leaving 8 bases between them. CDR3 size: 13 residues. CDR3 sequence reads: CASSIQWNTEAFF. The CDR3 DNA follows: TGTGCCAGCAGCATCCAGTGGAACACTGAAGCTTTCTTT.

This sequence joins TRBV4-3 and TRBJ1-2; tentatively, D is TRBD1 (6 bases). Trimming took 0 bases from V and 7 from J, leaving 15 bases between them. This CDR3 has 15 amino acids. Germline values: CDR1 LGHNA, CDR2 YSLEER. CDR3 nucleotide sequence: TGCGCCAGCAGCCAAGATGGGGCAGGGGCTGGTGGCTACACCTTC. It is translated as CASSQDGAGAGGYTF.

CDR3 loop: CASSVATGAWGYTF. The CDR3 region has the DNA TGTGCCAGCAGCGTAGCTACGGGAGCATGGGGCTACACCTTC. The gene calls are TRBV9 and TRBJ1-2; D not resolved. The length of the CDR3 is 14 residues. Germline V gives CDR1 SGDLS, CDR2 YYNGEE. The V gene lost 0 bases and the J gene lost 8 bases, with 14 bases spanning the gap.

The chain's CDR3 is CASSTGHSKGNEQFF. The CDR3 DNA sequence: TGTGCCAGTAGTACGGGACACTCTAAAGGCAATGAGCAGTTCTTC. The chain is built from TRBV19 and TRBJ2-1; maybe TRBD1 (6 bases). CDR1 is LNHDA, CDR2 SQIVND, per germline (reference sequence). The CDR3 totals 15 residues. Trimming removed 4 bases from V and 6 bases from J, with 16 bases in between. Together with reference TRBV19 and TRBJ2-1, the CDR3 gives the full variable domain: DGGITQSPKYLFRKEGQNVTLSCEQNLNHDAMYWYRQDPGQGLRLIYYSQIVNDFQKGDIAEGYSVSREKKESFPLTVTSAQKNPTAFYLCASSTGHSKGNEQFFGPGTRLTVL.

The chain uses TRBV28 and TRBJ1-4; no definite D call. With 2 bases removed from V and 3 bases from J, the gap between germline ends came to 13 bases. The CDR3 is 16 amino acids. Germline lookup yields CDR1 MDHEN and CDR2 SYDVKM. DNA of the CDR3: TGTGCCAGCAGTTTAGGCATAAATTCTGCTAATGAAAAACTGTTTTTT. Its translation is CASSLGINSANEKLFF.

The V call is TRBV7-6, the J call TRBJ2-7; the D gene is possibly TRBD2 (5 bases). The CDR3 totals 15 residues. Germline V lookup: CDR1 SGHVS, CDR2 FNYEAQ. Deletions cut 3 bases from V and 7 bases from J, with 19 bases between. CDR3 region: CASSFGDSLLREQYF. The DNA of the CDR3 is TGTGCCAGCAGCTTCGGGGATTCACTCCTTAGGGAGCAGTACTTC.

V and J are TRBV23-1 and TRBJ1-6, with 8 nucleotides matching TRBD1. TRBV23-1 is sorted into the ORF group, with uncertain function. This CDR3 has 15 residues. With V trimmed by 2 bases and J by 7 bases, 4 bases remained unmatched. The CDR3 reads CASSQRGTGNSPLHF. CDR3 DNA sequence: TGCGCCAGCAGTCAAAGAGGGACAGGCAATTCACCCCTCCACTTT.

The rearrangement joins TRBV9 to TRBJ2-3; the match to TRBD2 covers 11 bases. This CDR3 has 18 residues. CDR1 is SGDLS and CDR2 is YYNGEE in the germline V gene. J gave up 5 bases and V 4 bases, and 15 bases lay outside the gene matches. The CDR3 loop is CASSTGTNSGGALDTQYF. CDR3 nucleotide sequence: TGTGCCAGCAGCACCGGTACTAATAGCGGGGGGGCCCTAGATACGCAGTATTTT.

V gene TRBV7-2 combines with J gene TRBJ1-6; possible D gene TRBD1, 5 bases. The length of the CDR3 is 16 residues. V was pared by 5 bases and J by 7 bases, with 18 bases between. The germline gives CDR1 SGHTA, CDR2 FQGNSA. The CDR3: CASSPSGGGNNSPLHF. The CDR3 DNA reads TGTGCCAGCAGCCCCTCCGGTGGGGGGAACAATTCACCCCTCCACTTT. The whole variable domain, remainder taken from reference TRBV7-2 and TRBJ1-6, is GAGVSQSPSNKVTEKGKDVELRCDPISGHTALYWYRQSLGQGLEFLIYFQGNSAPDKSGLPSDRFSAERTGGSVSTLTIQRTQQEDSAVYLCASSPSGGGNNSPLHFGNGTRLTVT.

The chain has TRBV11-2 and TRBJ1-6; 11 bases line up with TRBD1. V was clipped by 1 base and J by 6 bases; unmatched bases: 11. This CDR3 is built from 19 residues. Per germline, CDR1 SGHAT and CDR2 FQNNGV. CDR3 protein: CASSLGTGGAFLANSPLHF. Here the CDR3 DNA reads TGTGCCAGCAGCTTAGGGACAGGGGGCGCTTTCCTAGCTAATTCACCCCTCCACTTT.

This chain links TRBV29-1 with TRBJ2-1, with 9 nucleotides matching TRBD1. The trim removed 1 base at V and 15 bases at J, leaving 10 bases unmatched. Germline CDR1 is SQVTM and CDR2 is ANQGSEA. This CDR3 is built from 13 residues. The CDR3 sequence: CSVEVTGQGDPFF. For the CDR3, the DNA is TGCAGCGTTGAAGTAACGGGACAGGGAGACCCGTTCTTC.

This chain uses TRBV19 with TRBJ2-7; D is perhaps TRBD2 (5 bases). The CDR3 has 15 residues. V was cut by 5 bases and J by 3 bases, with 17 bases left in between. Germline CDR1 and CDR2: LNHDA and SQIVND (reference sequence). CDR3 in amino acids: CASSVGTAGLYEQYF. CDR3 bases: TGTGCCAGTAGTGTTGGTACAGCCGGACTCTACGAGCAGTACTTC.

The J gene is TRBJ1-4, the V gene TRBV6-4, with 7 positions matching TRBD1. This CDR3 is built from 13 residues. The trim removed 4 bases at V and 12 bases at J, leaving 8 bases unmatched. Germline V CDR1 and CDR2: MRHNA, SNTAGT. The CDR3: CASSVFTGAELFF. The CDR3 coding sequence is TGTGCCAGCAGTGTATTTACAGGGGCTGAACTGTTTTTT.